This note documents a single T cell receptor (beta chain) sequence. Germline V CDR1 and CDR2: MNHEY, SMNVEV (reference sequence). CDR3 length equals 17 residues. The data were taken from a study of monozygotic twins with inflammatory bowel disease. Each TCR library consumed 3,000 to 4,000 ng of total RNA. TCRdb re-called the 5' RACE reads, yielding one record per CDR3 amino acid sequence without DNA. This repertoire comprises under 350,000 distinct CDR3 sequences; its ten largest clones make up 5.6%. The chain has TRBV27 and TRBJ2-1. The sequencing input was blood. The receptor's source is a human donor with ulcerative colitis or Crohn's disease, or a healthy co-twin of an affected twin (not recorded which). CDR3 region: CASSFVGSSAGLNEQFF.